These 25 T cell receptor beta chains came from one sample sequenced in a study of cytomegalovirus exposure and HLA in healthy donors (TCRdb year 2017). The library was prepared using the immunoSEQ multiplex PCR assay. For the multiplex PCR, a mixture combining 60 forward primers for TCR Vbeta segments and 13 reverse primers for TCR Jbeta segments was used. In TCRdb, the immuneACCESS table is reduced to in-frame sequences with V and J assigned. These tables do not hold every clone; where another copy was compared, an unresolved V gene accounts for under half, and the others remain unexplained. The sample yields hundreds of thousands of clones; about 80% were counted once. The biggest ten clones account for about 2.5% of the sample. Sequenced material: PBMCs. These receptors all come from a woman aged 55-70 years in good health and CMV-seropositive.

J is TRBJ2-3 and V is TRBV2; TRBD2 aligns across 11 bases. This CDR3 has 17 residues. Germline V CDR1 and CDR2: SNHLY, FYNNEI. Trimming removed 6 bases from V and 3 bases from J; junction bases left unmatched: 11. The CDR3 coding sequence is TGTGCCAGCAGAGAGCGTAGCGGGAGGGCCAGGACAGATACGCAGTATTTT. Translating gives CASRERSGRARTDTQYF.

V gene TRBV25-1 combines with J gene TRBJ1-2; D unclear. Germline assignment: CDR1 MGHDK and CDR2 SYGVNS. This CDR3 is 11 amino acids long. V lost 5 bases, J lost 1 base, and 2 bases lay in between. CDR3 protein: CASSRNYGYTF. DNA of the CDR3: TGTGCCAGCAGTCGTAACTATGGCTACACCTTC.

The chain couples TRBV4-2 to TRBJ1-4; 9 bases align to TRBD1. This CDR3 has 16 amino acids. Trimming took 0 bases from V and 5 from J; bases not matched to a gene: 4. Germline lookup yields CDR1 LGHNA and CDR2 YNFKEQ. The CDR3 nucleotides are TGTGCCAGCAGCCAAGAGCGAGGGACAGGGAATGAAAAACTGTTTTTT. Amino acid sequence: CASSQERGTGNEKLFF.

The gene calls are TRBV4-2 and TRBJ2-1; TRBD2 might be the D (5 bases). Trimming stripped 4 bases from V and 1 base from J, with 11 bases between. There are 15 residues in the CDR3. CDR1 is LGHNA and CDR2 is YNFKEQ in the germline V gene. The CDR3 here is CASSLRTDSYNEQFF. The CDR3 bases are TGTGCCAGCAGCCTGCGGACTGATTCCTACAATGAGCAGTTCTTC.

The chain has TRBV5-5 and TRBJ1-3; the D is unclear. The V end lost 0 bases, the J end lost 0 bases, and 7 bases lay between the germline ends. The germline V gene encodes CDR1 SGHKS and CDR2 YYEKEE (reference sequence). This CDR3 is 15 amino acids long. The CDR3 nucleotides read TGTGCCAGCAGCTTGGGGGCTAACTCTGGAAACACCATATATTTT. Translation gives CASSLGANSGNTIYF.

A few counts support this clone. The chain is built from TRBV11-2 and TRBJ1-2; TRBD1 aligns across 7 bases. The CDR3 contains 16 residues. The V segment lost 4 bases and the J segment 5 bases; nucleotides outside the gene matches: 13. CDR1 is SGHAT and CDR2 is FQNNGV in the germline V gene. CDR3 nucleotides: TGTGCCAGCAGCTCCGGCGGGCAGGGGGGAACGTATGGCTACACCTTC. Amino acids: CASSSGGQGGTYGYTF.

V gene TRBV5-1 combines with J gene TRBJ1-2; 9 bases agree with TRBD1. V shed 4 bases, J shed 6 bases, and the junction held 13 bases outside the gene matches. Germline CDR1 and CDR2: SGHRS and YFSETQ. The CDR3 is 16 residues long. Here the CDR3 reads CASSQGQGGGLDGYTF. The DNA for the CDR3 is TGCGCCAGCAGCCAGGGACAGGGAGGAGGTTTGGATGGCTACACCTTC.

V usage is TRBV28 and J usage is TRBJ1-4; 9 bases map to TRBD1. V shed 5 bases and J 7 bases; nucleotides not matched to a gene: 8. Germline values: CDR1 MDHEN, CDR2 SYDVKM. The CDR3 length is 15 residues. The CDR3 coding sequence is TGTGCCAGCAGTGGGGGCGGGACAGGGATTGAAAAACTGTTTTTT. Its translation is CASSGGGTGIEKLFF.

The chain employs TRBV30 and TRBJ2-3, with a weak D call TRBD2 (6 bases). Trimming cost V 2 bases and J 2 bases, with 11 bases left between them. This CDR3 is built from 14 residues. Germline CDR1 reads GTSNPN; CDR2 reads SVGIG (reference sequence). The CDR3 coding sequence is TGTGCCTGGAGTAAAGGACTAAACACAGATACGCAGTATTTT. Translating gives CAWSKGLNTDTQYF. The entire variable domain, with the rest obtained from reference TRBV30 and TRBJ2-3, is as follows: SQTIHQWPATLVQPVGSPLSLECTVEGTSNPNLYWYRQAAGRGLQLLFYSVGIGQISSEVPQNLSASRPQDRQFILSSKKLLLSDSGFYLCAWSKGLNTDTQYFGPGTRLTVL.

About this clone: The sample carries other DNA sequences with the same CDR3. V gene TRBV2 combines with J gene TRBJ2-1, with TRBD2 matching 8 bases. J gave up 6 bases and V 6 bases, and 10 bases lay outside the gene matches. The CDR3 contains 15 residues. CDR1 and CDR2 (germline): SNHLY, FYNNEI. CDR3 nucleotide sequence: TGTGCCAGCAGCGCCTCTGCGGGGGGTTTCAATGAGCAGTTCTTC. This gives the protein CASSASAGGFNEQFF. Full variable domain (missing parts from reference TRBV2 and TRBJ2-1): EPEVTQTPSHQVTQMGQEVILRCVPISNHLYFYWYRQILGQKVEFLVSFYNNEISEKSEIFDDQFSVERPDGSNFTLKIRSTKLEDSAMYFCASSASAGGFNEQFFGPGTRLTVL.

The chain couples TRBV6-6 to TRBJ2-1; 11 bases line up with TRBD2. J was trimmed by 8 bases and V by 6 bases; bases with no gene match: 9. Germline V gives CDR1 MNHNY, CDR2 SVGAGI (reference sequence). This CDR3 region has 15 residues. CDR3 sequence reads: CASSPVSGRADEQFF. The CDR3 DNA reads as TGTGCCAGCAGCCCCGTTAGCGGGAGGGCCGATGAGCAGTTCTTC.

This clone has just one count. The CDR3 sequence: CASSSGADTQYF. Written as DNA, the CDR3 is TGTGCCAGCAGCTCAGGGGCAGATACGCAGTATTTT. The chain combines TRBV7-6 with TRBJ2-3; a possible D gene is TRBD1 (6 bases). CDR1 and CDR2 (germline): SGHVS, FNYEAQ. Deletions cut 4 bases from V and 4 bases from J, with 6 bases between. This CDR3 is built from 12 residues.

This clone was observed a single time. J is TRBJ2-7 and V is TRBV19; 7 bases align to TRBD1. The V gene's germline CDR1 is LNHDA and CDR2 SQIVND (reference sequence). This CDR3 is built from 15 residues. The V gene end was trimmed by 6 bases and the J gene end by 3 bases; junction bases not matched to a gene: 11. CDR3 protein: CASSQGQSLFYEQYF. As DNA, the CDR3 is TGTGCCAGTAGCCAGGGACAGAGTCTGTTCTACGAGCAGTACTTC.

The V and J genes are TRBV11-3 and TRBJ2-5, with TRBD2 identical over 8 bases. The germline CDR1 and CDR2 sequences are SGHNT and YENEEA. There are 17 residues in the CDR3. The trim removed 1 base at V and 2 bases at J, leaving 9 bases unmatched. CDR3 DNA sequence: TGTGCCAGCAGCTTAGGCTCGCTAGCGGGTGGTCAAGAGACCCAGTACTTC. Residues: CASSLGSLAGGQETQYF.

Comments on this clone: Relative to the germline gene, one junction end is altered; a read error may explain this. The chain uses TRBV7-9 and TRBJ1-5; D remains ambiguous. This CDR3 spans 15 amino acids. Germline V gene data show CDR1 as SEHNR and CDR2 as FQNEAQ (reference sequence). CDR3 bases: TGTTCCAGCAGCTTATCTACCTATAGCAATCAGCCCCAGCATTTT. Translation: CSSSLSTYSNQPQHF.

V gene TRBV7-9 combines with J gene TRBJ2-4; 7 positions agree with TRBD1. The trim removed 2 bases at V and 11 bases at J, leaving 0 bases unmatched. Germline CDR1 reads SEHNR; CDR2 reads FQNEAQ (reference sequence). The CDR3 loop spans 11 amino acids. In DNA form, the CDR3 reads TGTGCCAGCAGCTTAAGGGGGCTTCAGTACTTC. It is translated as CASSLRGLQYF.

This clone was seen more than once but under ten times. V gene TRBV4-1 combines with J gene TRBJ2-7; 12 positions match TRBD1. Germline V gene data show CDR1 as MGHRA and CDR2 as YSYEKL. The CDR3 consists of 18 residues. V was clipped by 0 bases and J by 7 bases; unmatched bases: 13. The CDR3 sequence is CASSQDSTPGQGAREQYF. CDR3 in DNA: TGCGCCAGCAGCCAAGATTCGACTCCGGGACAGGGGGCACGGGAGCAGTACTTC.

The chain uses TRBV2 and TRBJ1-5; 7 bases are a match to TRBD1. The CDR3 totals 15 residues. Per the germline V gene, CDR1 is SNHLY and CDR2 is FYNNEI. V shed 6 bases, J shed 6 bases, and the junction held 11 bases outside the gene matches. CDR3 residues: CASRTGFTGSQPQHF. The CDR3 coding sequence is TGTGCCAGCAGGACAGGGTTCACCGGTTCTCAGCCCCAGCATTTT.

V is TRBV10-3 and J is TRBJ2-2; perhaps TRBD2 as D (5 bases). Germline CDR1 is ENHRY and CDR2 is SYGVKD. V was shortened by 3 bases and J by 3 bases, with 14 bases between the two germline ends. CDR3 length: 16 amino acids. CDR3 in amino acids: CAISERSGTDTGELFF. CDR3 DNA: TGTGCCATCAGTGAACGCTCGGGAACGGACACCGGGGAGCTGTTTTTT.

V gene TRBV2 combines with J gene TRBJ2-5, with TRBD2 matching 7 bases. J gave up 2 bases and V 6 bases, and 9 bases lay outside the gene matches. CDR1 and CDR2 (germline): SNHLY, FYNNEI. CDR3 length equals 15 residues. CDR3 DNA sequence: TGTGCCAGCAGCCCATTAGTGGGAGGGCAAGAGACCCAGTACTTC. This encodes CASSPLVGGQETQYF.

The rearrangement joins TRBV6-5 to TRBJ2-7, with D maybe TRBD1 (5 bases). V lost 2 bases and J 3 bases, leaving 14 bases between the germline ends. The CDR3 sequence is 15 residues long. Germline V gene data show CDR1 as MNHEY and CDR2 as SVGAGI. CDR3 coding DNA: TGTGCCAGCAGTTACAAGAGAGGTAGGGGCTACGAGCAGTACTTC. This codes for CASSYKRGRGYEQYF.

This sequence joins TRBV6-1 and TRBJ1-1; the D gene is possibly TRBD1 (6 bases). V lost 8 bases and J 4 bases, leaving 14 bases between the germline ends. Looked up from germline, CDR1 is MNHNS and CDR2 is SASEGT. This CDR3 region has 13 residues. CDR3 sequence reads: CASLAGASTEAFF. The CDR3 DNA reads TGTGCCAGCCTGGCAGGGGCGAGCACTGAAGCTTTCTTT.

The table lists this clone with a count of one. Distinct nucleotide sequences in the sample also encode this CDR3. The V call is TRBV28, the J call TRBJ1-2; the D is unclear. The germline CDR1 and CDR2 sequences are MDHEN and SYDVKM. This CDR3 is 13 amino acids long. The ends were cut back, 3 bases at V and 2 bases at J, with 7 bases in the middle. CDR3: CASSLTGNYGYTF. DNA of the CDR3: TGTGCCAGCAGTTTGACGGGAAACTATGGCTACACCTTC.

The J gene is TRBJ2-2, the V gene TRBV29-1; 10 bases are a match to TRBD2. The CDR3 contains 14 residues. The V segment lost 7 bases and the J segment 0 bases; nucleotides outside the gene matches: 2. Germline V gene lookup returns CDR1 SQVTM and CDR2 ANQGSEA. In DNA form, the CDR3 reads TGCAGCGGCACTAGCGGGGCGAACACCGGGGAGCTGTTTTTT. Translation: CSGTSGANTGELFF.

The gene calls are TRBV5-1 and TRBJ2-6, with a weak D call TRBD2 (6 bases). Germline V gene lookup returns CDR1 SGHRS and CDR2 YFSETQ. The CDR3 runs 16 residues. V was cut by 0 bases and J by 0 bases, with 7 bases left in between. The CDR3 sequence is CASSLGRVSGANVLTF. For the CDR3, the DNA is TGCGCCAGCAGCTTGGGGAGGGTCTCTGGGGCCAACGTCCTGACTTTC.